What follows describes a single T cell receptor beta chain. This clonotype appeared a few times. Its antigen has not been determined. Qualities for individual bases were not recorded, and no much larger clone is one base off. These data come from a study of T cells after yellow fever vaccination (dated by TCRdb to between 2018 and 2020). Study-level background: The SMART-Seq v4 Ultra Low Input RNA kit was used to prepare libraries from fractions with low cell numbers. Bulk TCR alpha and beta repertoires were sequenced longitudinally to track T-cell clones before and after primary and booster YFV17D yellow fever vaccination. Two healthy male donors, one aged 18 to 30 and one aged 30 to 39 years, were included in the cohort. Blood was drawn at multiple timepoints before and after primary and secondary immunization, with bulk PBMC replicates and cell subsets isolated. Overall study results and their limits: The secondary T-cell response was found to be weaker but faster than the primary response, with a peak reached on day 5 rather than on day 15. Only a couple of donors were included in the study, so the extent to which the findings can be generalized is limited. Most clones expanded after primary vaccination (approximately 97% of CD4 and roughly 91% of CD8) were re-detected after the booster, suggesting that broad memory maintenance occurred. A small share of clonotypes was detected in both CD4 and CD8 compartments, with the overlap likely arising from convergent recombination. Computational filtering was required because FACS-sorted repertoires could contain abundant contaminating clonotypes from the bulk population.

The instrument given in TCRdb is Illumina NovaSeq 6000. TCR cDNA was made using 5'RACE template switching, a step that added a universal primer site and unique molecular identifiers. cDNA synthesis was primed from both the TCR alpha and TCR beta constant segments. Library amplification involved two PCR steps, and the second step added sample barcodes and sequencing adapters. Sequencing of libraries was performed on Illumina HiSeq 2500 (2x100 bp) or NovaSeq (2x150 bp). As for the authors' bioinformatics: Demultiplexing of reads and collapsing into UMI consensus sequences were performed with MIGEC, and V(D)J alignment was carried out with MiXCR. Using edgeR on replicate PBMC samples, clonotypes were called vaccine-responding if FDR was below 0.01 and the log2 fold change was above 5 up to day 15. Bulk clonotypes were assigned CD4 or CD8 identity according to which sequenced CD4 or CD8 repertoire held them at higher abundance. TCRdb took the public reads, trimmed them with fastp at Q25, ran MiXCR for clone calling and kept in-frame beta chains. Every distinct CDR3 protein forms one entry, paired with its most common genes and DNA. TCRdb's processing, not the study's, gives the V and J calls here. Present in this sample are approximately 160,000 distinct CDR3 sequences, 9.3% of which were seen just once. Under 40% of the sample goes to the ten largest clones.

What the treatment or condition label conveys for this sample: live attenuated yellow fever vaccine strain. PBMCs were isolated from peripheral blood using a standard Ficoll-Paque protocol. Dynabeads CD4 and CD8 positive selection kits were used to isolate CD4 and CD8 T-cell fractions. TriZol was used to extract RNA from bulk PBMCs, from CD4 and CD8 fractions, and from dextramer-positive and dextramer-negative fractions. The CDR3 measures 15 amino acids from cysteine to phenylalanine. Of all the DNA, just the CDR3 is kept, 45 bases in frame from base 1. CDR1 and CDR2, looked up from the germline V gene, are WSHSY and SAAADI. Trimming removed 6 bases from V and 0 bases from J, leaving 15 bases between the germline ends.

The sequence links TRBV10-2 to TRBJ2-7; 5 matching bases give a weak D call of TRBD2. This receptor was obtained from a man aged 18 to 35 who received the YFV17D yellow fever vaccine. The source was CD8+ T cells sorted from PBMCs, collected 45 days after the yellow fever booster vaccination. The nucleotides read TGCGCCAGCAGGGTGTGGAGGAGGTACTCCTACGAGCAGTACTTC. Its product reads: CASRVWRRYSYEQYF.